Listed below are T cell receptor beta chains from one sample, sequenced in a study of T cell responses to AZD1222 COVID-19 vaccine. Assay: immunoSEQ multiplex PCR; the TCRdb copy retains only in-frame clones and omits some. The sample records approximately 92,000 clones, about 90% being singletons. This material consisted of peripheral blood, taken on day 0 of AZD1222 vaccination. These TCRs come from an adult in good health. Both conserved end residues are part of each CDR3. A D gene is named only where the DNA matches it firmly. The size of a clone is reported for some rows only, either as once, few or many, or as a class for expanded clones.

>.|TRBJ1-6|TRBV11-3|.
TGTGCCAGCAGCCCTGGGGCCGATGGGCTCCTCCACTTT
CASSPGADGLLHF
>.|TRBJ1-3|TRBV6-5|.
TGTGCCAGCAGGAAACAGGCTAGCTCTGGAAACACCATATATTTT
CASRKQASSGNTIYF
>TRBD2|TRBJ2-7|TRBV5-1|.
TGCGCCAGCGCCCAGGAATCTAGCGGGGTCTACGAGCAGTACTTC
CASAQESSGVYEQYF
>.|TRBJ1-1|TRBV6-5|.
TGTGCCAGCAGTTTCAACAGGATCCACACTGAAGCTTTCTTT
CASSFNRIHTEAFF
>TRBD1|TRBJ1-5|TRBV19|.
TGTGCCAGTAGTACCCCGGGACAGGGGGCGCGGGGCAATCAGCCCCAGCATTTT
CASSTPGQGARGNQPQHF
>.|TRBJ2-7|TRBV19|.
TGTGCCAGTAGTATCCAAGGGACCTCCTACGAGCAGTACTTC
CASSIQGTSYEQYF
>.|TRBJ2-7|TRBV9|.
TGTGCCAGCAGCGTAGGAGGTAGCGGAGTTTTGGAGCAGTACTTC
CASSVGGSGVLEQYF
>TRBD2|TRBJ2-1|TRBV10-3|.
TGTGCCATTACTGGGGGGGATGGTGAGCAGTTCTTC
CAITGGDGEQFF
>.|TRBJ2-3|TRBV18|.
TGTGCCAGCTCACTTGAAGGCGGTACAGATACGCAGTATTTT
CASSLEGGTDTQYF
>TRBD1|TRBJ1-2|TRBV5-4|.
TGTGCCAGCAGCACTGGACAGGGGGACTATGGCTACACCTTC
CASSTGQGDYGYTF
>.|TRBJ1-5|TRBV27|once
TGTGCCAGCAGTTTGGTCAGGGGAGGCAATCAGCCCCAGCATTTT
CASSLVRGGNQPQHF
>.|TRBJ2-7|TRBV11-2|.
TGTGCCAGCAGCTTACAGGCATACGAGCAGTACTTC
CASSLQAYEQYF
>.|TRBJ1-1|TRBV21-1|.
TGTGCCAGCAGCAAGCGGAGGGAAGCTTTCTTT
CASSKRREAFF
>.|TRBJ1-2|TRBV6-5|.
TGTGCCAGCAGTTACTATCGGGACAAGAACTATGGCTACACCTTC
CASSYYRDKNYGYTF
>TRBD2|TRBJ2-3|TRBV7-8|.
TGTGCCAGCAGCTTAGCGTCGGGGGGTAGCTTGCAGTATTTT
CASSLASGGSLQYF
>.|TRBJ1-2|TRBV4-3|.
TGCGCCAGCAGCCCCCTGGCGGGTTCGGGGCCATATGGCTACACCTTC
CASSPLAGSGPYGYTF
>TRBD1|TRBJ1-5|TRBV5-4|.
TGTGCCAGCAGCTTGGACAGGGGAGGTTATCAGCCCCAGCATTTT
CASSLDRGGYQPQHF
>.|TRBJ2-5|TRBV25-1|.
TGTGCCAGCAGCCCGGACAGCCCCGGGGCCCAGTACTTC
CASSPDSPGAQYF
>.|TRBJ1-1|TRBV15|.
TGTGCCACCAGCAGAGTAGGGAACACTGAAGCTTTCTTT
CATSRVGNTEAFF
>TRBD2|TRBJ2-1|TRBV6-5|few
TGTGCCAGCAGCTACCGACGGGGGGGGAATGAGCAGTTCTTC
CASSYRRGGNEQFF
>.|TRBJ1-2|TRBV19|.
TGTGCCAGTAGTATACAGGGCAACTATGGCTACACCTTC
CASSIQGNYGYTF